A selection of T cell receptor beta chains follows, all from one sample in a study of OX40 agonist ivuxolimab in advanced cancers. Sequencing was performed with immunoSEQ multiplex PCR; in TCRdb, only in-frame clones are kept and a portion is missing. The sample lists about 61,000 clones; 85% to 90% were seen once. The sequenced sample was CD4+ or CD8+ T cells sorted from blood, obtained in a trial of the OX40 agonist ivuxolimab. The receptors shown here come from an adult with an advanced solid tumor such as melanoma, head and neck, liver or kidney cancer. Both conserved end residues are part of each CDR3. The order of the fields is J gene, D gene, V gene, clone size, CDR3 protein, CDR3 DNA. A D gene is named only where the DNA matches it firmly. A clone size is listed for some rows: how often the clone was seen (once, few, many), or a class if it is expanded.

>TRBJ2-3|TRBD2|TRBV19|NA
CASSIGTTTDTQYF
TGTGCCAGTAGTATCGGGACTACCACAGATACGCAGTATTTT
>TRBJ2-1|NA|TRBV7-2|once
CASSLGASDEQFF
TGTGCCAGCAGCTTAGGCGCGAGCGATGAGCAGTTCTTC
>TRBJ1-2|TRBD1|TRBV10-2|few
CASSPGGAYGYTF
TGCGCCAGCAGTCCAGGGGGCGCCTATGGCTACACCTTC
>TRBJ1-5|NA|TRBV19|NA
CASSDLGRGVNQPQHF
TGTGCCAGTAGTGATTTGGGGCGCGGGGTAAATCAGCCCCAGCATTTT
>TRBJ2-1|NA|TRBV7-2|NA
CASSPSLASASYNEQFF
TGTGCCAGCAGCCCCTCTTTAGCATCAGCCTCCTACAATGAGCAGTTCTTC
>TRBJ1-2|NA|TRBV6-5|once
CASNPYLGGGGGYTF
TGTGCCAGCAACCCCTATCTGGGGGGCGGGGGTGGCTACACCTTC
>TRBJ1-1|NA|TRBV11-2|NA
CASSRLRTGADTEAFF
TGTGCCAGCAGCCGTCTAAGAACGGGGGCGGACACTGAAGCTTTCTTT
>TRBJ1-1|NA|TRBV18|NA
CASSEQENTEAFF
TGTGCCAGCTCCGAACAGGAAAACACTGAAGCTTTCTTT
>TRBJ1-2|NA|TRBV5-1|NA
CASSIGGSMGYTF
TGCGCCAGCAGCATCGGTGGATCTATGGGCTACACCTTC
>TRBJ1-3|NA|TRBV27|NA
CASSSAGGNTIYF
TGTGCCAGCAGTTCGGCAGGGGGAAACACCATATATTTT
>TRBJ2-2|TRBD2|TRBV7-4|NA
CASSIKIGLAGFVNTGELFF
TGTGCCAGCAGCATAAAGATCGGGCTAGCGGGGTTTGTGAACACCGGGGAGCTGTTTTTT
>TRBJ2-7|NA|TRBV18|NA
CASSPGTSYEQYF
TGTGCCAGCTCACCAGGGACCTCCTACGAGCAGTACTTC
>TRBJ1-4|NA|TRBV5-6|NA
CASSLRESFEKLFF
TGTGCCAGCAGCTTGCGGGAAAGTTTTGAAAAACTGTTTTTT
>TRBJ2-7|NA|TRBV25-1|few
CASSGQVSSYEQYF
TGTGCCAGCAGTGGTCAGGTGAGCTCCTACGAGCAGTACTTC
>TRBJ2-5|TRBD2|TRBV18|NA
CASSGLAGKQETQYF
TGTGCCAGCTCGGGACTAGCGGGGAAACAAGAGACCCAGTACTTC
>TRBJ2-5|TRBD2|TRBV5-1|once
CASRRGGGETQYF
TGCGCCAGCAGACGGGGGGGAGGAGAGACCCAGTACTTC
>TRBJ1-4|NA|TRBV30|NA
CAWSVLREKLFF
TGTGCCTGGAGTGTTTTAAGGGAAAAACTGTTTTTT
>TRBJ1-6|NA|TRBV18|NA
CASSPRTQEASPLHF
TGTGCCAGCTCACCGCGGACACAGGAGGCTTCACCCCTCCACTTT
>TRBJ1-1|NA|TRBV7-6|NA
CASSSNVYTEAFF
TGTGCCAGCAGTTCAAACGTATACACTGAAGCTTTCTTT
>TRBJ1-6|NA|TRBV6-4|NA
CASSENLGSPLHF
TGTGCCAGCAGTGAAAATCTTGGGTCACCCCTCCACTTT
>TRBJ1-2|NA|TRBV5-1|NA
CASSLEANYGYTF
TGCGCCAGCAGCTTGGAAGCAAACTATGGCTACACCTTC
>TRBJ2-1|TRBD2|TRBV6-5|NA
CASSYEGGGARNEQFF
TGTGCCAGCAGTTACGAGGGCGGGGGGGCCAGGAATGAGCAGTTCTTC
>TRBJ1-5|NA|TRBV7-8|NA
CASSLEGISNQPQHF
TGTGCCAGCAGCTTAGAAGGGATTAGCAATCAGCCCCAGCATTTT
>TRBJ1-1|NA|TRBV12-5|once
CASGLPTSWAFF
TGTGCTAGTGGTTTGCCCACCTCTTGGGCTTTCTTT
>TRBJ2-5|NA|TRBV6-5|NA
CASSYAGAQRETQYF
TGTGCCAGCAGTTATGCAGGGGCCCAGCGTGAGACCCAGTACTTC
>TRBJ1-2|TRBD1|TRBV6-1|once
CASSRRDSGGYTF
TGTGCCAGCAGTCGGAGGGACAGTGGTGGCTACACCTTC